The clone carrying this TCR beta chain was seen more than once but under ten times. The antigen is unknown. This sample was taken from a study of T cells after yellow fever vaccination. Looking at the study overall: Fractions with few cells were prepared using SMART-Seq v4 Ultra Low Input. The study's findings and limits: At approximately 95% for CD4 and approximately 88% for CD8, most primary-vaccination clones showed up again after the booster.

V dropped 0 bases and J dropped 6 bases, with 9 bases sitting between them. The germline V gene encodes CDR1 LGHNA and CDR2 YSLEER. The CDR3 runs to 14 residues. Template-switching 5'RACE yielded the TCR cDNA; a universal primer site and UMIs were added in the process. TCRdb fed the 5' RACE reads into MiXCR, producing one record per CDR3 protein. The sample yields 450,000 to 650,000 distinct CDR3 sequences, roughly 14% seen once. Sequencing was performed on PBMCs, taken on the day of the yellow fever booster vaccination. This clonotype was sampled from a man between 25 and 39 years old who received the YFV17D yellow fever vaccine. The chain joins TRBV4-3 to TRBJ2-1; D is unresolved. Here the CDR3 reads CASSQEGQSNEQFF. The CDR3 DNA sequence: TGCGCCAGCAGCCAAGAAGGCCAGTCCAATGAGCAGTTCTTC.